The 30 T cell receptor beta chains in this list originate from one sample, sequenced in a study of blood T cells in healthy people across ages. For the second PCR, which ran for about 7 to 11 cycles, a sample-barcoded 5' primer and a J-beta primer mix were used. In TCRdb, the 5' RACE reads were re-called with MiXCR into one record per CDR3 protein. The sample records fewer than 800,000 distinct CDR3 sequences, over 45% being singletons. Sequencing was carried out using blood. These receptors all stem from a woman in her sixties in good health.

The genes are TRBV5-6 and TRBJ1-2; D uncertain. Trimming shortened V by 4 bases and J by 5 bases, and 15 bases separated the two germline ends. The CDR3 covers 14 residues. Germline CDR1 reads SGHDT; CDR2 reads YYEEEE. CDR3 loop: CASSHRIRRYGYTF. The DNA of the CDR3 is TGTGCCAGCAGCCACAGAATACGGCGGTATGGCTACACCTTC. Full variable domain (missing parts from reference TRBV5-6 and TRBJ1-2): DAGVTQSPTHLIKTRGQQVTLRCSPKSGHDTVSWYQQALGQGPQFIFQYYEEEERQRGNFPDRFSGHQFPNYSSELNVNALLLGDSALYLCASSHRIRRYGYTFGSGTRLTVV.

CDR3 loop: CASSLGGTEYTF. The CDR3 DNA reads as TGTGCCAGCAGTTTAGGGGGGACGGAGTACACCTTC. The chain is built from TRBV12-3 or TRBV12-4 and TRBJ1-2; D perhaps matches TRBD1 (5 bases). The CDR3 consists of 12 residues. The ends were cut back, 1 base at V and 11 bases at J, with 11 bases in the middle.

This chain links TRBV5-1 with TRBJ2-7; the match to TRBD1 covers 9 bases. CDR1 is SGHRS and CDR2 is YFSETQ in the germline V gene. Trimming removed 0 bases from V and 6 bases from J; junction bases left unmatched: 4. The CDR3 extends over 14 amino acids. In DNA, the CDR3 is TGCGCCAGCAGCTTGGCGGTGACAGGGGGCGAGCAGTACTTC. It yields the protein CASSLAVTGGEQYF.

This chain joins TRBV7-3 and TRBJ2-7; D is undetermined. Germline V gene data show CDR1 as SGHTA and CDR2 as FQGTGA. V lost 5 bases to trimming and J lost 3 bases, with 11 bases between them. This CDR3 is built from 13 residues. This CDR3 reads CASSPKPGYEQYF. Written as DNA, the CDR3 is TGTGCCAGCAGCCCCAAACCTGGCTACGAGCAGTACTTC.

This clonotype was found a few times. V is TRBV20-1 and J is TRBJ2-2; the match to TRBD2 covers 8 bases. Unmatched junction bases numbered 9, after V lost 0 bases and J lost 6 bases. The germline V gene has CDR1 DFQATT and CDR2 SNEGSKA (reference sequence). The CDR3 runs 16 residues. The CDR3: CSARDRLAGAAGELFF. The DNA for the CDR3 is TGCAGTGCTAGAGATCGCCTAGCGGGCGCTGCCGGGGAGCTGTTTTTT.

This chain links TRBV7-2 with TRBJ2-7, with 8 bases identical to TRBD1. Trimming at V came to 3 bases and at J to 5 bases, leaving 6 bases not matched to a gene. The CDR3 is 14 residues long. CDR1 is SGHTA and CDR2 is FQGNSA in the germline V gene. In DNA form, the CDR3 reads TGTGCCAGCAGCTTCCGGACAGGGCTCAACGAGCAGTACTTC. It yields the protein CASSFRTGLNEQYF.

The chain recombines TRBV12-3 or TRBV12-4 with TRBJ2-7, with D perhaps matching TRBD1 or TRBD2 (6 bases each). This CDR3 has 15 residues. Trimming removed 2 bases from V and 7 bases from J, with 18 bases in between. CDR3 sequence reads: CASSLRGAQGVEQYF. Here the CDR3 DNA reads TGTGCCAGCAGTTTAAGGGGGGCTCAAGGAGTGGAGCAGTACTTC.

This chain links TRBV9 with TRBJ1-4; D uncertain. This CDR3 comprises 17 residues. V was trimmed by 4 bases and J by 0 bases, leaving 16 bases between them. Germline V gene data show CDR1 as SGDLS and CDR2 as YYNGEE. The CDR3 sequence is CASSPSVPTTTNEKLFF. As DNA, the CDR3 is TGTGCCAGCAGCCCCTCCGTGCCGACAACAACTAATGAAAAACTGTTTTTT.

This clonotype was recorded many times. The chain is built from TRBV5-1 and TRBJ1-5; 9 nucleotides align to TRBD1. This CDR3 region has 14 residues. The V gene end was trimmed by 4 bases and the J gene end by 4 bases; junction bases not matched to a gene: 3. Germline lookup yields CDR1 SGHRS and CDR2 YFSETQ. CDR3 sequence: CASSPGTGNQPQHF. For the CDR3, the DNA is TGCGCCAGCAGCCCGGGGACAGGGAATCAGCCCCAGCATTTT.

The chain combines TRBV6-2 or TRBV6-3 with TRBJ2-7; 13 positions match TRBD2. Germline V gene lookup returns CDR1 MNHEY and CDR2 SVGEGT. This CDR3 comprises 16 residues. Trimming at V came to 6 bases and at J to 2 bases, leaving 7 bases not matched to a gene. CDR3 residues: CASRVIGTSGTYEQYF. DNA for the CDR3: TGTGCCAGCAGAGTTATAGGGACTAGCGGGACCTACGAGCAGTACTTC.

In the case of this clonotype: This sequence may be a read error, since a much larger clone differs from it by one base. The CDR3: CASSGGGGQPQHF. As DNA, the CDR3 is TGTGCCAGCAGCGGAGGAGGTGGCCAGCCCCAGCATTTT. The chain is built from TRBV9 and TRBJ1-5; the D is unclear. CDR1 SGDLS and CDR2 YYNGEE come from the germline V gene. V lost 3 bases and J lost 7, with 11 bases in between. CDR3 length equals 13 residues.

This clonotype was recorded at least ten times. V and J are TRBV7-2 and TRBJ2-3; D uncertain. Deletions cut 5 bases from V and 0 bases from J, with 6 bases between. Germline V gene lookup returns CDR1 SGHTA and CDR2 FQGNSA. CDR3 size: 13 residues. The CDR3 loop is CASSVSSTDTQYF. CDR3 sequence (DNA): TGTGCCAGCAGCGTAAGCAGCACAGATACGCAGTATTTT.

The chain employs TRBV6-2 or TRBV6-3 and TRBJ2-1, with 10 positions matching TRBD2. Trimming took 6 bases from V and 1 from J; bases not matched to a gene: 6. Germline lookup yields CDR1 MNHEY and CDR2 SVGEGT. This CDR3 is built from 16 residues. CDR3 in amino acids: CASRDSSGGSYNEQFF. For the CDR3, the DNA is TGTGCCAGCAGAGACTCTAGCGGGGGTTCCTACAATGAGCAGTTCTTC.

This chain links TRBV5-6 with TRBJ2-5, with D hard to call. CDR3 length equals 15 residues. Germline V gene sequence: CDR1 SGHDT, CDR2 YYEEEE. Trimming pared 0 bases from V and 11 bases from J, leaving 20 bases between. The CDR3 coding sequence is TGTGCCAGCAGCTTGGATCGGATGGTTGGGTACAAGCAGTACTTC. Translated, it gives CASSLDRMVGYKQYF.

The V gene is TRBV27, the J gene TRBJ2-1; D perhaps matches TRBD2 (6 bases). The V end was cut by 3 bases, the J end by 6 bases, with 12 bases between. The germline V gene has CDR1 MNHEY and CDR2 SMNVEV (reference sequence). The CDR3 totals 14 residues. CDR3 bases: TGTGCCAGCAGTTTGACGGGACTCTTCAATGAGCAGTTCTTC. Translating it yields CASSLTGLFNEQFF.

The CDR3 DNA sequence: TGTGCCAGCAGCTCCCGGGACCTCACAGATACGCAGTATTTT. This translates into CASSSRDLTDTQYF. The chain recombines TRBV7-2 with TRBJ2-3; TRBD1 or TRBD2 may be the D gene (5 bases each). The CDR3 runs to 14 residues. CDR1 and CDR2 from the germline V gene are SGHTA and FQGNSA. V lost 4 bases, J lost 2 bases, and 10 bases lay in between. The variable domain in full, completed from reference TRBV7-2 and TRBJ2-3, reads GAGVSQSPSNKVTEKGKDVELRCDPISGHTALYWYRQSLGQGLEFLIYFQGNSAPDKSGLPSDRFSAERTGGSVSTLTIQRTQQEDSAVYLCASSSRDLTDTQYFGPGTRLTVL.

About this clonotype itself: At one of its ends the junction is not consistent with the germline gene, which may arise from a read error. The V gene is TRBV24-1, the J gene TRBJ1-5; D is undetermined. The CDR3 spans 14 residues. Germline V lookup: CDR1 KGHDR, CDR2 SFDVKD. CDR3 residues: CATSEGGFNRPQHF. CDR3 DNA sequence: TGTGCCACCAGTGAAGGAGGGTTCAATCGGCCCCAGCATTTT.

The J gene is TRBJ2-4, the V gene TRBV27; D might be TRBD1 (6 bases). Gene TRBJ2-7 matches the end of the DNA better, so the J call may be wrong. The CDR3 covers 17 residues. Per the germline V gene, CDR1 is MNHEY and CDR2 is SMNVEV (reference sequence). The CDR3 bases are TGTGCCAGCAGCCCCTGGACAGCGGCAAGGGCTACCTACGAGCAGTACTTC. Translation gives CASSPWTAARATYEQYF.

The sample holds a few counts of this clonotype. This chain's CDR3 is CSARDSVDEQFF. The DNA for the CDR3 is TGCAGTGCTAGAGATTCGGTGGATGAGCAGTTCTTC. The V and J genes are TRBV20-1 and TRBJ2-1; D is ambiguous. V was pared by 0 bases and J by 8 bases, with 8 bases between. Germline lookup yields CDR1 DFQATT and CDR2 SNEGSKA (reference sequence). CDR3 length: 12 residues.

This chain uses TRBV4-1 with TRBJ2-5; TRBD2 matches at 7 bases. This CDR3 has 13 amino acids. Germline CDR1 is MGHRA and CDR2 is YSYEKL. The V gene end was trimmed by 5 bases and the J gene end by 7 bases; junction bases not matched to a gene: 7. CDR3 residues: CASSEAGSVTQYF. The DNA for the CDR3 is TGCGCCAGCAGCGAAGCGGGATCGGTGACCCAGTACTTC.

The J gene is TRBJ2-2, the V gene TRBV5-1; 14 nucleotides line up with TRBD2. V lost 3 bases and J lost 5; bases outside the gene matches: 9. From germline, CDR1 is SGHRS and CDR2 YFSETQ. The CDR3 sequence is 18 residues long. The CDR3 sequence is CASSSNAGTSGRTGELFF. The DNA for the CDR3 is TGCGCCAGCAGCTCCAACGCCGGGACTAGCGGGAGAACCGGGGAGCTGTTTTTT.

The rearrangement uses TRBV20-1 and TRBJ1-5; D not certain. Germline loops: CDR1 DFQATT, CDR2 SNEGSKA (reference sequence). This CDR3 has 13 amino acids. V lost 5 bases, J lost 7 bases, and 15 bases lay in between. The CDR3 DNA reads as TGCAGTGCTCTCGGCCTCCTGGGGCAGCCCCAGCATTTT. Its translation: CSALGLLGQPQHF.

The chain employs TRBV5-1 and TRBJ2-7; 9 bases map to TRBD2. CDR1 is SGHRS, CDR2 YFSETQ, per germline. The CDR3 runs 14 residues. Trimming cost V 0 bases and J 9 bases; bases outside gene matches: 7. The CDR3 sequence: CASSLGSGRCGQYF. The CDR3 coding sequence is TGCGCCAGCAGCTTGGGGAGCGGGAGGTGTGGGCAGTACTTC.

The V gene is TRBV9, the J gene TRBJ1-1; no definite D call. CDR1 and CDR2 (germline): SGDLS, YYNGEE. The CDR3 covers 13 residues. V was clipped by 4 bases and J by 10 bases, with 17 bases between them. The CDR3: CASSLVWEDTAFF. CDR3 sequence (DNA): TGTGCCAGCAGCCTCGTCTGGGAAGACACAGCTTTCTTT.

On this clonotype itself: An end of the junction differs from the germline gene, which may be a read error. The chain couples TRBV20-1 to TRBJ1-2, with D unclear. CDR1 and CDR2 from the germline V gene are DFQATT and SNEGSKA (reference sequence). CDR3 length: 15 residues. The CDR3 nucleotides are TGCGGTGCTAGAGAAGCCAGGCTGACTAACTATGGCTACACCTTC. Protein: CGAREARLTNYGYTF.

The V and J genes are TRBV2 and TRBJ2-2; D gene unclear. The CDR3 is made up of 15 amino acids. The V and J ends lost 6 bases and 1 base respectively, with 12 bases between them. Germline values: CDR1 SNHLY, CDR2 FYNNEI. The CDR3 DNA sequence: TGTGCCAGCAGGGGGATAGGACGGAACACCGGGGAGCTGTTTTTT. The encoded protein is CASRGIGRNTGELFF.

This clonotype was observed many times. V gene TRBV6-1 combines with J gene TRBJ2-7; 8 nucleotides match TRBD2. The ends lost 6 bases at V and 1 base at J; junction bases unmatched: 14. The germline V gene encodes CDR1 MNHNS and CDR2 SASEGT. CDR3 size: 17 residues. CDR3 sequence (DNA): TGTGCCAGCAGACGCCACCCTAGCGAGCGGGGGTCCTACGAGCAGTACTTC. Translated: CASRRHPSERGSYEQYF.

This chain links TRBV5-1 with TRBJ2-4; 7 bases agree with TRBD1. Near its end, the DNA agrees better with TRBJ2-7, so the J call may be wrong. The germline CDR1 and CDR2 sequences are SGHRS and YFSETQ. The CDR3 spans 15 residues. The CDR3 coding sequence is TGCGCCAGCAGTGCCTGGACAGGTCCAGCCTACGAGCAGTACTTC. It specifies CASSAWTGPAYEQYF.

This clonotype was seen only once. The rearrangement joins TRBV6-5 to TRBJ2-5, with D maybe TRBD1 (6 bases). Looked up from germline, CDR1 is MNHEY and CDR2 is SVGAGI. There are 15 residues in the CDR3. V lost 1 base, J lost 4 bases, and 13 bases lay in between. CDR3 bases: TGTGCCAGCAGTTACTTAAGGACAGAAGGAGAGACCCAGTACTTC. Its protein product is CASSYLRTEGETQYF.

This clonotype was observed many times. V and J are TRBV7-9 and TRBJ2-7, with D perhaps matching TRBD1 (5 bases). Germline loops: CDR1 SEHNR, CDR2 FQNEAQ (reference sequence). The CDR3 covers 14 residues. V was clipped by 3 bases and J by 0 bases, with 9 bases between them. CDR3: CASSLQQASYEQYF. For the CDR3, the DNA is TGTGCCAGCAGCTTGCAACAGGCCTCCTACGAGCAGTACTTC.